Each of the 16 T cell receptor beta chains below was sequenced from the same sample in a study of monozygotic twins with inflammatory bowel disease (dated by TCRdb to the late 2010s). Library creation used 5' RACE. The sequencer listed for this sample is Illumina HiSeq 2500. TCRdb reprocessed the raw reads; every CDR3 protein sequence is a single record, and DNA is not supplied. The sample has about 210,000 distinct CDR3 sequences on record. In total, the top ten clones hold under 8.5% of the sample. What was sequenced was blood. These receptors originate from a human donor with ulcerative colitis or Crohn's disease, or a healthy co-twin of an affected twin (not recorded which).

The V call is TRBV20-1, the J call TRBJ2-1; TCRdb calls TRBD2, which cannot be checked without DNA. CDR3 length equals 13 residues. Per germline, CDR1 DFQATT and CDR2 SNEGSKA (reference sequence). The CDR3 protein is CSAASGSYNEQFF.

The rearrangement links TRBV6-1 to TRBJ1-1; TCRdb picks TRBD1, but there is no DNA to check that call. Looked up from germline, CDR1 is MNHNS and CDR2 is SASEGT. CDR3 length: 15 residues. This chain's CDR3 is CASSEENRGDTEAFF.

The chain employs TRBV5-1 and TRBJ2-7; as DNA is missing, the TRBD2 call by TCRdb cannot be tested. Germline CDR1 and CDR2: SGHRS and YFSETQ. The CDR3 extends over 16 amino acids. This CDR3 is CASSSGLAGETGRQYF. Variable domain in full (rest from reference TRBV5-1 and TRBJ2-7): KAGVTQTPRYLIKTRGQQVTLSCSPISGHRSVSWYQQTPGQGLQFLFEYFSETQRNKGNFPGRFSGRQFSNSRSEMNVSTLELGDSALYLCASSSGLAGETGRQYFGPGTRLTVT.

The chain links TRBV12-3 or TRBV12-4 to TRBJ1-1. CDR3 size: 12 residues. The CDR3 is CASSFGNTEAFF.

V gene TRBV7-3 combines with J gene TRBJ1-5; the TCRdb call, TRBD1, lacks DNA for checking. The V gene's germline CDR1 is SGHTA and CDR2 FQGTGA. There are 13 residues in the CDR3. The CDR3 is CASSLTGGGPQHF.

The chain carries TRBV30 and TRBJ1-5. Germline CDR1 is GTSNPN and CDR2 is SVGIG (reference sequence). CDR3 length: 14 amino acids. The CDR3 loop reads CAWSRDTTGQPQHF.

CDR3 in amino acids: CASSYEAGGTDTQYF. The V gene is TRBV6-2 or TRBV6-3, the J gene TRBJ2-3; TCRdb selects TRBD2, and the lack of DNA leaves this call unchecked. CDR3 size: 15 residues. Germline CDR1 is MNHEY and CDR2 is SVGEGT.

The chain joins TRBV6-1 to TRBJ2-6. Germline CDR1 MNHNS, CDR2 SASEGT. This CDR3 is built from 17 residues. This chain's CDR3 is CASSEAGMGSGANVLTF.

The rearrangement uses TRBV5-5 and TRBJ2-2. Germline CDR1 SGHKS, CDR2 YYEKEE (reference sequence). The CDR3 spans 15 residues. The CDR3 sequence: CASSLVSGNTGELFF. Filled out from reference TRBV5-5 and TRBJ2-2, the complete variable domain reads DAGVTQSPTHLIKTRGQQVTLRCSPISGHKSVSWYQQVLGQGPQFIFQYYEKEERGRGNFPDRFSARQFPNYSSELNVNALLLGDSALYLCASSLVSGNTGELFFGEGSRLTVL.

The V and J genes are TRBV6-5 and TRBJ2-5; the TCRdb D gene call, TRBD1, has no DNA to confirm it. The CDR3 consists of 15 residues. The V gene's germline CDR1 is MNHEY and CDR2 SVGAGI. The CDR3 sequence: CASSYLGTGKETQYF.

The J gene is TRBJ1-1, the V gene TRBV19; TCRdb names TRBD1, which stays unverified in the absence of DNA. Germline CDR1 LNHDA, CDR2 SQIVND (reference sequence). This CDR3 contains 14 residues. CDR3: CASSIPDPNTEAFF. Complete variable domain (other parts from reference TRBV19 and TRBJ1-1): DGGITQSPKYLFRKEGQNVTLSCEQNLNHDAMYWYRQDPGQGLRLIYYSQIVNDFQKGDIAEGYSVSREKKESFPLTVTSAQKNPTAFYLCASSIPDPNTEAFFGQGTRLTVV.

The chain employs TRBV6-2 or TRBV6-3 and TRBJ1-2; TCRdb selects TRBD1, and the lack of DNA leaves this call unchecked. The CDR3 loop spans 14 amino acids. The germline V gene encodes CDR1 MNHEY and CDR2 SVGEGT. This CDR3 is CASRGTLTNYGYTF.

The V call is TRBV7-9, the J call TRBJ1-2; TCRdb designates TRBD1, a call that cannot be tested without DNA. Germline loops: CDR1 SEHNR, CDR2 FQNEAQ (reference sequence). The CDR3 contains 14 residues. The CDR3 reads CASSFQQGTYGYTF.

V and J are TRBV5-1 and TRBJ1-5. Germline V gene data show CDR1 as SGHRS and CDR2 as YFSETQ. CDR3 length equals 13 residues. CDR3 protein: CASSFEPNQPQHF.

The chain employs TRBV29-1 and TRBJ2-5; TCRdb's D call of TRBD1 is untestable without DNA. This CDR3 spans 14 amino acids. Germline V lookup: CDR1 SQVTM, CDR2 ANQGSEA. The CDR3 region is CSVARGPGGETQYF. Complete variable domain (other parts from reference TRBV29-1 and TRBJ2-5): SAVISQKPSRDICQRGTSLTIQCQVDSQVTMMFWYRQQPGQSLTLIATANQGSEATYESGFVIDKFPISRPNLTFSTLTVSNMSPEDSSIYLCSVARGPGGETQYFGPGTRLLVL.

The rearrangement links TRBV12-3 or TRBV12-4 to TRBJ1-2. The CDR3 sequence is 12 residues long. Here the CDR3 reads CASSLVLGGYTF.